This T cell receptor (beta chain) came from a study of patients and donors after allogeneic stem cell transplantation. CDR3 length: 15 amino acids. V was clipped by 3 bases and J by 6 bases; unmatched bases: 1. Germline CDR1 reads SGHRS; CDR2 reads YFSETQ. TCRdb used MiXCR to reprocess the RT-PCR reads, holding one entry per CDR3 protein. Altogether hundreds of thousands of distinct CDR3 sequences are present, 16% being singletons, with the ten largest covering less than 8%. This clonotype was seen at least ten times. The chain couples TRBV5-1 to TRBJ2-1, with 15 bases matching TRBD2. The TCR originated in a human donor who was either an allogeneic HSCT recipient or a stem cell or donor lymphocyte infusion donor (not recorded which). It is not recorded whose cells these are; they may come from a transplant donor. The sequenced sample was blood, either unsorted or a sorted T cell fraction (not recorded which). CDR3 amino acids: CASSSGLAGGNEQFF. The CDR3 region has the DNA TGCGCCAGCAGCTCGGGACTAGCGGGGGGCAATGAGCAGTTCTTC.